This T cell receptor (beta chain) was sequenced during a study of post-analysis software for immune sequencing data. Every TCR beta cDNA library bore unique molecular identifiers. There were about 0.85 to 10 million T cells, and about 500,000 cDNA molecules came from them. TCRdb re-derived calls from the PCR reads in MiXCR, one entry per CDR3 protein. The top ten clones hold over 4.5% of a sample with some 800,000 distinct CDR3 sequences, more than 45% of them seen once. The sequence was obtained from a girl between 5 and 17 years old with multiple sclerosis. What was sequenced was blood.

CDR3 nucleotides: TGTGCCAGCAGCCCAAATAGGAATACGCAGTATTTT. Translating it yields CASSPNRNTQYF. The chain joins TRBV3-1 to TRBJ2-3; no clear D. Germline V lookup: CDR1 LGHDT, CDR2 YNNKEL (reference sequence). Trimming left V 4 bases short and J 7 bases short, with 9 bases between. This CDR3 spans 12 amino acids.